This TCR beta chain was retrieved from a study of T cell repertoires in cytomegalovirus infection (dated by TCRdb to between 2019 and 2020). For the study in its entirety: The HLA type of each donor mattered for the analysis, because public TCR beta signatures pointed to carriage of CMV infection along with the matching HLA type.

The sequencer listed for this sample is Illumina HiSeq 1500. TCRdb itself trimmed the public reads at Q25 with fastp, ran MiXCR and retained productive beta chains. Rows with one shared CDR3 protein collapse into an entry with the most common genes and DNA. Recorded for this sample are 300,000 to 400,000 distinct CDR3 sequences; 9% to 9.5% of them occurred a single time. The top ten clonotypes cover 3.5% to 4.5% of the sample. This clonotype was seen a handful of times. It has no known antigen specificity. No qualities accompany the bases; no much larger clone lies one base away. Here is what the overall study found, with its caveats: In both this cohort and an independent roughly 400-donor cohort, the cumulative frequency of public TCR beta family members distinguished carriers of CMV infection plus the relevant HLA type. The ex vivo response was dominated by HLA-C-restricted CMV-specific TCR beta clonotypes, and the single most frequent clonotype in two of eight donors was supplied by these HLA-C-restricted clonotypes.

This clonotype was obtained from a human donor in good health (CMV status not recorded). Some clones in this sample may be carry-over from other donors' samples. Source material: PBMCs.

CDR3 sequence: CSAPRRGSTDTQYF. The sequenced DNA: TGCAGTGCTCCAAGGCGGGGGAGCACAGATACGCAGTATTTT. This receptor chain uses TRBV20-1 and TRBJ2-3, with 7 junctional bases fitting TRBD2. Trimming removed 5 bases from V and 0 bases from J; the gene matches leave 5 bases unexplained. Measured from the cysteine to the phenylalanine, the CDR3 is 14 residues long. Only the CDR3 DNA is retained, 42 bases long and in frame from the first base. From a lookup of the germline V gene (reference sequence), CDR1 and CDR2 are DFQATT and SNEGSKA.